One and the same sample provided the 8 T cell receptor beta chains below, sequenced in a study of cytomegalovirus exposure and HLA in healthy donors. In the PCR, 60 Vbeta and 13 Jbeta primers were used. Profiled with immunoSEQ multiplex PCR; TCRdb holds only in-frame clones, not every one. The data contain about 97,000 clones, 76% of them singletons. The sample comprised PBMCs. The source is a man aged 40-55 years in good health and CMV-seronegative.

The chain recombines TRBV6-1 with TRBJ1-2; D not certain. Trimming removed 7 bases from V and 0 bases from J, with 9 bases in between. The CDR3 runs to 13 residues. In germline, CDR1 is MNHNS, CDR2 SASEGT. The CDR3 bases are TGTGCCAGCAAGGAGGGAGCTAACTATGGCTACACCTTC. It translates to CASKEGANYGYTF.

The V and J genes are TRBV19 and TRBJ2-7; 8 bases fit TRBD1. The CDR3 covers 12 residues. Germline V gene sequence: CDR1 LNHDA, CDR2 SQIVND (reference sequence). Trimming cost V 9 bases and J 1 base; bases outside gene matches: 2. Written as DNA, the CDR3 is TGTGCCAGGACAGGGGAGTCCTACGAGCAGTACGTC. Protein sequence: CARTGESYEQYV.

The chain couples TRBV10-1 to TRBJ2-7; 7 nucleotides line up with TRBD1. Germline V CDR1 and CDR2: WNHNN, SYGVQD (reference sequence). The CDR3 covers 13 residues. The V gene end was trimmed by 9 bases and the J gene end by 4 bases; junction bases not matched to a gene: 9. CDR3 sequence (DNA): TGCGCCAGTAGGGGGCCAGGACTTTACGAGCAGTACGTC. Translated: CASRGPGLYEQYV.

This clone was seen once. The chain couples TRBV6-5 to TRBJ1-6; 7 nucleotides align to TRBD1. The CDR3 covers 15 residues. Trimming cost V 2 bases and J 11 bases; bases outside gene matches: 9. Per germline, CDR1 MNHEY and CDR2 SVGAGI. The CDR3, as DNA: TGTGCCAGCAGTTACACTGACAGGGTGATTCCACCCCTCCACTTT. Translating it yields CASSYTDRVIPPLHF.

V usage is TRBV7-9 and J usage is TRBJ1-1, with D unresolved. This CDR3 has 14 amino acids. The V gene's germline CDR1 is SEHNR and CDR2 FQNEAQ (reference sequence). V lost 3 bases and J lost 3, with 11 bases in between. The CDR3 DNA sequence: TGTGCCAGCAGCTTCGAAACTCTGTACACTGAAGCTTTCTTT. It yields the protein CASSFETLYTEAFF.

V gene TRBV7-9 combines with J gene TRBJ1-2; D gene uncertain. The CDR3 loop spans 10 amino acids. The germline V gene encodes CDR1 SEHNR and CDR2 FQNEAQ (reference sequence). V lost 5 bases, J lost 6 bases, and 4 bases lay in between. CDR3 amino acids: CASSQNGYTF. As DNA, the CDR3 is TGTGCCAGCAGCCAGAATGGCTACACCTTC.

This rearrangement joins TRBV10-2 to TRBJ1-5, with D tentatively TRBD1 (5 bases). The CDR3 runs to 16 residues. Germline CDR1 reads WSHSY; CDR2 reads SAAADI. Trimming stripped 0 bases from V and 2 bases from J, with 11 bases between. CDR3 nucleotides: TGCGCCAGCAGTGAGTCATTGACAGCCGGCAATCAGCCCCAGCATTTT. It codes for CASSESLTAGNQPQHF.

The chain uses TRBV6-5 and TRBJ2-3, with D maybe TRBD1 (6 bases). V lost 5 bases, J lost 4 bases, and 7 bases lay in between. CDR3 size: 12 residues. The V gene's germline CDR1 is MNHEY and CDR2 SVGAGI. This chain's CDR3 is CASSNRADTQYF. DNA for the CDR3: TGTGCCAGCAGTAACAGGGCAGATACGCAGTATTTT.